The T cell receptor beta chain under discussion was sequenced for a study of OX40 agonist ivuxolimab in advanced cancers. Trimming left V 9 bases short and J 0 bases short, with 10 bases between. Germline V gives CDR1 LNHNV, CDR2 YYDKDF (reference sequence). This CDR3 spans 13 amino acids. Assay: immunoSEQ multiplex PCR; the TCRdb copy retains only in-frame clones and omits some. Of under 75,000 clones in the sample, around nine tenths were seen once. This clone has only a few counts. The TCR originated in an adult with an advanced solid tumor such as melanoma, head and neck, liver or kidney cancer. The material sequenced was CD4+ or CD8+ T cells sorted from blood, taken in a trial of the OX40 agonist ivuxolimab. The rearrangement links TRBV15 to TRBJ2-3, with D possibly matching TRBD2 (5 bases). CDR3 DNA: TGTGCCACTAGCGCTTCTAGCACAGATACGCAGTATTTT. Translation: CATSASSTDTQYF.